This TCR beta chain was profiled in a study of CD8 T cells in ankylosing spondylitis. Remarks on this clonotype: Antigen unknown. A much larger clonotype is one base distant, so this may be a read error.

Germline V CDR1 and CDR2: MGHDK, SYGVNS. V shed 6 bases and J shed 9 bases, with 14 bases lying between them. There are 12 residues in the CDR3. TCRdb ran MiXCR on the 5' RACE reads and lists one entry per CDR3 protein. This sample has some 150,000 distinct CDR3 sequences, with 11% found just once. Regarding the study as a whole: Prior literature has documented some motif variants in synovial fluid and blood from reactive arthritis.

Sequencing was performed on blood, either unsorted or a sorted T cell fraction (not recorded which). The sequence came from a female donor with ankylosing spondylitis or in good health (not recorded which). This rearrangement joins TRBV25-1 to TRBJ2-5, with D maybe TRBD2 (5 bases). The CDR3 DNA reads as TGTGCCAGCAGGAGTAGCGAGGGAGCCCAGTACTTC. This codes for CASRSSEGAQYF.